This TCR beta chain was retrieved from a study of T cells of healthy individuals. This clonotype was counted ten times or more. The CDR3 loop spans 15 amino acids. Trimming left V 6 bases short and J 0 bases short, with 13 bases between. Per the germline V gene, CDR1 is SGDLS and CDR2 is YYNGEE. TCRdb ran MiXCR on the 5' RACE reads and lists one entry per CDR3 protein. The repertoire has tens of thousands of distinct CDR3 sequences, about 5% of them found once; the top ten carry roughly 7.5%. The chain joins TRBV9 to TRBJ2-1, with TRBD2 as a possible D gene (5 bases). The receptor comes from a female donor in good health. The CDR3 DNA is TGTGCCAGCACCCCGACGGGGAGCTCCTACAATGAGCAGTTCTTC. Its translation: CASTPTGSSYNEQFF.